This paragraph covers one T cell receptor (beta chain) sequence. Sequencing of TCR beta was performed on blood CD8+ and CD4+ T cells. The multiple sclerosis controls were treatment-naive patients, and their relapsing-remitting disease was stable or active. The sample belongs to a study of CD8 T cells in Susac syndrome. RNA in amounts of roughly 0.5 to 1 ug was reverse transcribed with random hexamers. The amplification used immunoSEQ multiplex PCR on TCR beta CDR3; it spanned 54 Vbeta and 13 Jbeta. TCRdb processed the immunoSEQ multiplex PCR reads anew with MiXCR; each CDR3 protein has one entry. There are 230,000 or so distinct CDR3 sequences in the sample; roughly 96% occur only once, and roughly 0.1% lies in the top ten. The specimen sequenced was CD4+ T cells from PBMCs. This TCR derives from a human donor with multiple sclerosis.

The CDR3 region has the DNA TGCGCCAGCAGCGGACCATCCTACAATGAGCAGTTCTTC. It codes for CASSGPSYNEQFF. The chain recombines TRBV5-1 with TRBJ2-1; no firm D call. The CDR3 is 13 residues long. The ends were cut back, 4 bases at V and 1 base at J, with 6 bases in the middle. Germline V lookup: CDR1 SGHRS, CDR2 YFSETQ.